These 9 T cell receptor beta chains originate from one sample sequenced in a study of cytomegalovirus exposure and HLA in healthy donors. Method: immunoSEQ multiplex PCR; TCRdb's copy keeps in-frame clones and lacks some. The top ten hold 0.6% to 0.85% of the sample, which has tens of thousands of clones, 96% seen once. Sequenced material: PBMCs. The receptors stem from a man younger than 30 in good health and CMV-seronegative.

The chain joins TRBV2 to TRBJ1-1; TRBD1 aligns across 7 bases. The CDR3 extends over 14 amino acids. With 7 bases clipped from V and 0 bases from J, the junction kept 5 bases outside the gene matches. Germline V gene sequence: CDR1 SNHLY, CDR2 FYNNEI. The chain's CDR3 is CASTQDRLNTEAFF. The CDR3 DNA is TGTGCCAGCACCCAGGACAGGTTGAACACTGAAGCTTTCTTT.

The chain is built from TRBV20-1 and TRBJ1-2, with D possibly matching TRBD1 (5 bases). The CDR3 has 10 amino acids. The V and J ends lost 7 bases and 4 bases respectively, with 7 bases between them. The germline V gene encodes CDR1 DFQATT and CDR2 SNEGSKA (reference sequence). The CDR3 here is CSGTLYGYTF. The CDR3 DNA is TGCAGTGGGACACTCTATGGCTACACCTTC.

The chain couples TRBV7-3 to TRBJ1-1, with D maybe TRBD1 (6 bases). The CDR3 sequence is 14 residues long. V lost 2 bases and J 6 bases, leaving 13 bases between the germline ends. CDR1 and CDR2 from the germline V gene are SGHTA and FQGTGA. DNA for the CDR3: TGTGCCAGCAGCTTATATCATGGGGGCGCTGAAGCTTTCTTT. It is translated as CASSLYHGGAEAFF.

The V and J genes are TRBV9 and TRBJ2-5, with 9 bases fitting TRBD2. With 0 bases clipped from V and 2 bases from J, the junction kept 5 bases outside the gene matches. Per germline, CDR1 SGDLS and CDR2 YYNGEE. The CDR3 extends over 16 amino acids. The CDR3 DNA reads as TGTGCCAGCAGCGTAGGAGCGGGAGGAAGTCAAGAGACCCAGTACTTC. Protein product: CASSVGAGGSQETQYF.

To note about this clone: The junction departs from germline at one end; a sequencing error may be responsible. The chain carries TRBV27 and TRBJ2-2; 9 bases map to TRBD1. There are 15 residues in the CDR3. Germline V gene data show CDR1 as MNHEY and CDR2 as SMNVEV (reference sequence). CDR3 bases: TGTGCCAGCAGTTCCGGGACAGGGCATACCGAGGAGCTGTTTTTT. Protein sequence: CASSSGTGHTEELFF.

The chain recombines TRBV19 with TRBJ1-3; D is possibly TRBD1 (5 bases). This CDR3 has 17 amino acids. The germline CDR1 and CDR2 sequences are LNHDA and SQIVND (reference sequence). Between the trimmed V and J ends, which lost 7 bases and 4 bases, there was a span of 23 bases. This CDR3 reads CASTHRQSPGGGNTIYF. Here the CDR3 DNA reads TGTGCCAGTACCCACCGACAGTCCCCGGGTGGAGGAAACACCATATATTTT.

The genes are TRBV10-2 and TRBJ2-1, with D possibly being TRBD2 (5 bases). Germline V gene sequence: CDR1 WSHSY, CDR2 SAAADI. Trimming stripped 3 bases from V and 9 bases from J, with 6 bases between. The CDR3 has 11 residues. The CDR3 spells CASSEGGEQFF. The CDR3, as DNA: TGCGCCAGCAGTGAAGGAGGTGAGCAGTTCTTC.

This chain uses TRBV29-1 with TRBJ2-4, with D perhaps matching TRBD1 (6 bases). Germline CDR1 and CDR2: SQVTM and ANQGSEA. The CDR3 sequence is 18 residues long. The V and J ends lost 4 bases and 0 bases respectively, with 22 bases between them. In nucleotides, the CDR3 is TGCAGCGTTGGGGGGATAGCAGGGGCCCCTTTAGCCAAAAACATTCAGTACTTC. Translation: CSVGGIAGAPLAKNIQYF. The whole variable domain, remainder taken from reference TRBV29-1 and TRBJ2-4, is SAVISQKPSRDICQRGTSLTIQCQVDSQVTMMFWYRQQPGQSLTLIATANQGSEATYESGFVIDKFPISRPNLTFSTLTVSNMSPEDSSIYLCSVGGIAGAPLAKNIQYFGAGTRLSVL.

The chain recombines TRBV28 with TRBJ2-6; D is ambiguous. The CDR3 loop spans 15 amino acids. V was cut by 7 bases and J by 2 bases, with 12 bases left in between. Germline V gene sequence: CDR1 MDHEN, CDR2 SYDVKM. CDR3 in DNA: TGTGCCAGCAACTCCGGGTCTGCTGGGGCCAACGTCCTGACTTTC. This sequence encodes CASNSGSAGANVLTF.